This TCR beta chain was profiled in a study of shared clonotypes between healthy human individuals. Germline V gene data show CDR1 as SGHDT and CDR2 as YYEEEE. The V segment lost 0 bases and the J segment 5 bases; nucleotides outside the gene matches: 7. The CDR3 is 16 residues long. Among the donors, all were Caucasian adults who lived in Nashville, Tennessee. Data came from immunoSEQ multiplex PCR; TCRdb stores just in-frame clones and leaves some out. The table lists millions of clones, around nine tenths of them singletons. This clonotype originated in a man aged 18-30 years in good health. The sequencing input was naive CD4+ T cells sorted from blood. The sample's subset: CD45RA+ positively selected. The chain uses TRBV5-6 and TRBJ2-1; TRBD2 agrees at 8 bases. The DNA of the CDR3 is TGTGCCAGCAGCTTGGGCGGGGGGCAGTTTAACAATGAGCAGTTCTTC. It codes for CASSLGGGQFNNEQFF.